Listed below are T cell receptor beta chains from one sample, sequenced in a study of cytomegalovirus exposure and HLA in healthy donors. Profiling relied on immunoSEQ multiplex PCR, and the TCRdb table lists in-frame clones only, not all of them. The table includes around 170,000 clones, around 80% detected once. What was sequenced was PBMCs. The receptors were gathered from a man younger than 35 in good health and CMV-seronegative. The CDR3 runs from the conserved cysteine through the conserved F or W. Each record gives: CDR3 protein, CDR3 DNA, D gene, clone size, V gene, J gene. The D gene is left open where the match is weak. Size values are once, few and many counts, or a class for expanded clones, and some rows have none.

CDR3 protein: CASRLAGSYEQYF; CDR3 DNA: TGTGCCAGCAGACTAGCGGGGAGCTACGAGCAGTACTTC; D gene: TRBD2; clone size: NA; V gene: TRBV27; J gene: TRBJ2-7
CDR3 protein: CASSTTQGAANTIYF; CDR3 DNA: TGTGCCAGCAGCACCACCCAGGGGGCGGCGAACACCATATATTTT; D gene: TRBD1; clone size: NA; V gene: TRBV6-1; J gene: TRBJ1-3
CDR3 protein: CASSVTGTSGKGYGYTF; CDR3 DNA: TGCGCCAGCAGCGTAACCGGGACATCAGGTAAAGGCTATGGCTACACCTTC; D gene: NA; clone size: once; V gene: TRBV5-1; J gene: TRBJ1-2
CDR3 protein: CASSFDFPGGNTIYF; CDR3 DNA: TGTGCCAGCAGCTTCGACTTCCCGGGAGGAAACACCATATATTTT; D gene: NA; clone size: NA; V gene: TRBV13; J gene: TRBJ1-3
CDR3 protein: CASRQVAQANYGYTF; CDR3 DNA: TGTGCCAGTCGACAGGTTGCCCAAGCTAACTATGGCTACACCTTC; D gene: NA; clone size: once; V gene: TRBV19; J gene: TRBJ1-2
CDR3 protein: CASSARFSDSSYEQYF; CDR3 DNA: TGTGCCAGCAGCGCCCGGTTCAGCGATAGCTCCTACGAGCAGTACTTC; D gene: NA; clone size: NA; V gene: TRBV11-2; J gene: TRBJ2-7
CDR3 protein: CATVPLVPDTQYF; CDR3 DNA: TGTGCCACGGTCCCACTAGTGCCAGATACGCAGTATTTT; D gene: NA; clone size: NA; V gene: TRBV2; J gene: TRBJ2-3
CDR3 protein: CASSVDRVHEQYF; CDR3 DNA: TGTGCCAGCAGCGTAGACAGGGTGCACGAGCAGTACTTC; D gene: NA; clone size: NA; V gene: TRBV9; J gene: TRBJ2-7
CDR3 protein: CASSWDTEAFF; CDR3 DNA: TGTGCCAGCAGTTGGGACACCGAAGCTTTCTTT; D gene: NA; clone size: NA; V gene: TRBV5-6; J gene: TRBJ1-1
CDR3 protein: CASSPNLGTSGYEQYF; CDR3 DNA: TGCGCCAGCAGCCCAAACCTCGGGACTAGCGGCTACGAGCAGTACTTC; D gene: TRBD2; clone size: NA; V gene: TRBV4-1; J gene: TRBJ2-7
CDR3 protein: CSVAYQAKNTEAFF; CDR3 DNA: TGCAGCGTTGCATACCAGGCCAAGAACACTGAAGCTTTCTTT; D gene: NA; clone size: NA; V gene: TRBV29-1; J gene: TRBJ1-1
CDR3 protein: CAWSSDTNYGYTF; CDR3 DNA: TGTGCCTGGAGTTCGGACACGAACTATGGCTACACCTTC; D gene: NA; clone size: few; V gene: TRBV30; J gene: TRBJ1-2
CDR3 protein: CASSRDRVTGELFF; CDR3 DNA: TGTGCCAGCAGCCGGGACAGGGTCACCGGGGAGCTGTTTTTT; D gene: TRBD1; clone size: NA; V gene: TRBV2; J gene: TRBJ2-2
CDR3 protein: CAISERRNSGNSPLHF; CDR3 DNA: TGTGCCATCAGTGAGCGTCGGAACAGTGGGAATTCACCCCTCCACTTT; D gene: NA; clone size: NA; V gene: TRBV10-3; J gene: TRBJ1-6
CDR3 protein: CASSLGRIYGYTF; CDR3 DNA: TGTGCCAGCAGTTTGGGCAGGATCTATGGCTACACCTTC; D gene: NA; clone size: NA; V gene: TRBV28; J gene: TRBJ1-2
CDR3 protein: CASSPEPFTDTQYF; CDR3 DNA: TGTGCCAGCAGTCCAGAACCCTTCACAGATACGCAGTATTTT; D gene: NA; clone size: medium-sized; V gene: TRBV27; J gene: TRBJ2-3
CDR3 protein: CASSSGLAGGTDTQYF; CDR3 DNA: TGTGCCAGCAGTTCCGGACTAGCGGGGGGCACAGATACGCAGTATTTT; D gene: TRBD2; clone size: NA; V gene: TRBV2; J gene: TRBJ2-3
CDR3 protein: CASSIGTGGSYNEQFF; CDR3 DNA: TGTGCCAGTAGTATAGGGACGGGGGGCTCCTACAATGAGCAGTTCTTC; D gene: TRBD2; clone size: NA; V gene: TRBV19; J gene: TRBJ2-1
CDR3 protein: CASSKWTGTYEQYF; CDR3 DNA: TGTGCCAGCAGTAAATGGACAGGGACCTACGAGCAGTACTTC; D gene: TRBD1; clone size: NA; V gene: TRBV6-1; J gene: TRBJ2-7
CDR3 protein: CASSLGQADQPQHF; CDR3 DNA: TGTGCCAGCAGCTTGGGACAAGCAGATCAGCCCCAGCATTTT; D gene: NA; clone size: once; V gene: TRBV5-5; J gene: TRBJ1-5
CDR3 protein: CASSSSLLAGVYNEQFF; CDR3 DNA: TGCGCCAGCAGCTCCTCCCTACTAGCGGGGGTCTACAATGAGCAGTTCTTC; D gene: TRBD2; clone size: few; V gene: TRBV5-1; J gene: TRBJ2-1
CDR3 protein: CASSAPDGKRGEYEQYF; CDR3 DNA: TGTGCCAGCAGCGCCCCGGATGGGAAGCGGGGGGAATACGAGCAGTACTTC; D gene: TRBD2; clone size: NA; V gene: TRBV9; J gene: TRBJ2-7
CDR3 protein: CASSLSAGTSGIPTDTQYF; CDR3 DNA: TGTGCCAGCTCACTCTCGGCCGGGACTAGCGGGATACCCACAGATACGCAGTATTTT; D gene: TRBD2; clone size: once; V gene: TRBV18; J gene: TRBJ2-3
CDR3 protein: CASPRGGGEQYF; CDR3 DNA: TGTGCCAGCCCCCGAGGGGGGGGTGAGCAGTACTTC; D gene: NA; clone size: NA; V gene: TRBV27; J gene: TRBJ2-7
CDR3 protein: CASSDRGTGELFF; CDR3 DNA: TGTGCCAGCAGTGACAGGGGCACCGGGGAGCTGTTTTTT; D gene: NA; clone size: NA; V gene: TRBV6-4; J gene: TRBJ2-2
CDR3 protein: CASSLDGRTREPQHF; CDR3 DNA: TGCGCCAGCAGCTTGGACGGACGGACGAGGGAGCCCCAGCATTTT; D gene: NA; clone size: NA; V gene: TRBV5-1; J gene: TRBJ1-5
CDR3 protein: CASSLADHGETQYF; CDR3 DNA: TGTGCCAGCAGCTTGGCAGACCACGGGGAGACCCAGTACTTC; D gene: NA; clone size: NA; V gene: TRBV5-1; J gene: TRBJ2-5
CDR3 protein: CASSPQGWEQYF; CDR3 DNA: TGTGCCAGCTCACCTCAGGGTTGGGAGCAGTACTTC; D gene: NA; clone size: few; V gene: TRBV18; J gene: TRBJ2-7
CDR3 protein: CASRTGSGGANVLTF; CDR3 DNA: TGTGCCAGCCGAACAGGGTCGGGTGGGGCCAACGTCCTGACTTTC; D gene: NA; clone size: once; V gene: TRBV2; J gene: TRBJ2-6
CDR3 protein: CASSIEGVAGNTIYF; CDR3 DNA: TGTGCCAGTAGTATTGAGGGAGTGGCTGGAAACACCATATATTTT; D gene: NA; clone size: NA; V gene: TRBV19; J gene: TRBJ1-3
CDR3 protein: CAISDEGQQFSGANVLTF; CDR3 DNA: TGTGCCATCAGTGATGAAGGACAGCAATTTTCTGGGGCCAACGTCCTGACTTTC; D gene: NA; clone size: NA; V gene: TRBV10-3; J gene: TRBJ2-6
CDR3 protein: CASRPLRKGAGNYGYTF; CDR3 DNA: TGTGCCAGCAGACCTCTCCGAAAGGGTGCAGGGAACTATGGCTACACCTTC; D gene: NA; clone size: NA; V gene: TRBV11-2; J gene: TRBJ1-2
CDR3 protein: CASSAGQNTEAFF; CDR3 DNA: TGTGCCAGCAGTGCCGGACAGAACACTGAAGCTTTCTTT; D gene: NA; clone size: NA; V gene: TRBV6-1; J gene: TRBJ1-1
CDR3 protein: CASSTLASSYNEQFF; CDR3 DNA: TGTGCCAGCAGTACACTAGCGAGCTCCTACAATGAGCAGTTCTTC; D gene: TRBD2; clone size: NA; V gene: TRBV27; J gene: TRBJ2-1
CDR3 protein: CASSEGLFRGVYEQYF; CDR3 DNA: TGTGCCAGCAGTGAAGGGTTGTTTCGGGGGGTATACGAGCAGTACTTC; D gene: TRBD2; clone size: NA; V gene: TRBV6-1; J gene: TRBJ2-7
CDR3 protein: CASSVVGSGGNTGELFF; CDR3 DNA: TGTGCCAGCAGCGTAGTTGGTAGCGGGGGAAACACCGGGGAGCTGTTTTTT; D gene: TRBD2; clone size: NA; V gene: TRBV9; J gene: TRBJ2-2
CDR3 protein: CASSEKHLQFF; CDR3 DNA: TGCGCCAGCAGTGAGAAACACCTGCAGTTCTTC; D gene: NA; clone size: NA; V gene: TRBV10-2; J gene: TRBJ2-1
CDR3 protein: CAIGRDLAEAFF; CDR3 DNA: TGTGCCATAGGACGGGACTTGGCTGAAGCTTTCTTT; D gene: NA; clone size: few; V gene: TRBV10-3; J gene: TRBJ1-1
CDR3 protein: CASSTGGRPNEAFF; CDR3 DNA: TGTGCCAGCAGCACGGGGGGCAGACCAAATGAAGCTTTCTTT; D gene: NA; clone size: NA; V gene: TRBV28; J gene: TRBJ1-1
CDR3 protein: CASSDEAGGTDEQFF; CDR3 DNA: TGTGCCAGCAGTGATGAGGCTGGAGGTACCGATGAGCAGTTCTTC; D gene: NA; clone size: NA; V gene: TRBV6-6; J gene: TRBJ2-1
CDR3 protein: CASSWSGTGEKLFF; CDR3 DNA: TGTGCCAGCAGCTGGTCCGGGACAGGTGAAAAACTGTTTTTT; D gene: TRBD1; clone size: NA; V gene: TRBV2; J gene: TRBJ1-4
CDR3 protein: CASSSLAGASSYEQYF; CDR3 DNA: TGTGCCAGCAGCTCCTTAGCGGGAGCCTCCTCCTACGAGCAGTACTTC; D gene: TRBD2; clone size: NA; V gene: TRBV5-6; J gene: TRBJ2-7
CDR3 protein: CASSLEPSGRSSYNEQFF; CDR3 DNA: TGCGCCAGCAGCTTGGAGCCTAGCGGGAGGTCGTCCTACAATGAGCAGTTCTTC; D gene: TRBD2; clone size: once; V gene: TRBV5-1; J gene: TRBJ2-1
CDR3 protein: CASTRDSLGNTIYF; CDR3 DNA: TGTGCCAGCACTCGGGACAGCCTTGGAAACACCATATATTTT; D gene: TRBD1; clone size: NA; V gene: TRBV28; J gene: TRBJ1-3